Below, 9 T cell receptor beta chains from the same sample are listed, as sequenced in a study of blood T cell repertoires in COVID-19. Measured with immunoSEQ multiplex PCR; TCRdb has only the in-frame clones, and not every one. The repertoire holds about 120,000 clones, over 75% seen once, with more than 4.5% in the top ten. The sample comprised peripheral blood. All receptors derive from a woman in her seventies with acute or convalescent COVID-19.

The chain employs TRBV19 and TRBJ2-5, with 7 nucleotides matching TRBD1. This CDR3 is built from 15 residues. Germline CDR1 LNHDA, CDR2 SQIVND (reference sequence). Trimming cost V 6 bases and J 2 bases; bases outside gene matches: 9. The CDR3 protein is CASRYRDRVQETQYF. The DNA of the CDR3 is TGTGCCAGTAGGTACCGGGACAGAGTACAAGAGACCCAGTACTTC.

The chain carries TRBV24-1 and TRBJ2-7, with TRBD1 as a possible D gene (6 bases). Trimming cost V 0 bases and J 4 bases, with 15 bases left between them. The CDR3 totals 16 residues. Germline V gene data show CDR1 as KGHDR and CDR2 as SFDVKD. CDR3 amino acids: CATSDLWQGKVYEQYV. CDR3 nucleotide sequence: TGTGCCACCAGTGATTTGTGGCAGGGGAAGGTGTACGAGCAGTACGTC.

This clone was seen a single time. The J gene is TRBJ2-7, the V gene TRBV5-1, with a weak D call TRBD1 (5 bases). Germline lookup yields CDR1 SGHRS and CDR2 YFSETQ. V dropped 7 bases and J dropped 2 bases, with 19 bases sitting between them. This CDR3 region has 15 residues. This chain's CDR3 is CASDQQDRQTYEQYF. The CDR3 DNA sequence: TGCGCCAGCGATCAACAGGACCGCCAGACCTACGAGCAGTACTTC.

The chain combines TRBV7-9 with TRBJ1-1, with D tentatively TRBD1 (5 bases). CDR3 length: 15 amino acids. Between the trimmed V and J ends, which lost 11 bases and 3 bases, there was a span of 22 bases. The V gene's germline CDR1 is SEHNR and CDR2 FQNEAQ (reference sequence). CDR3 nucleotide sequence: TGTGCCTCGTTCTCTATCGGGGGGAAACACACTGAAGCTTTCTTT. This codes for CASFSIGGKHTEAFF.

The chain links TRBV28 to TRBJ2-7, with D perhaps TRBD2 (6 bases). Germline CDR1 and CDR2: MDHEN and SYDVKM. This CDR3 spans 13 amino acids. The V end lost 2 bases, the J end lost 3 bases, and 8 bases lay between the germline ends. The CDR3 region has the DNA TGTGCCAGCAGTTTAGGAGGGGACTACGAGCAGTACTTC. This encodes CASSLGGDYEQYF.

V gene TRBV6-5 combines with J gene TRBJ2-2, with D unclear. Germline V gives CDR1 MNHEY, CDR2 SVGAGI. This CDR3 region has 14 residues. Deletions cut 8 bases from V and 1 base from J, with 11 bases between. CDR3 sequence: CASGRRQNTGELFF. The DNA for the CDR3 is TGTGCCAGCGGGCGACGACAGAACACCGGGGAGCTGTTTTTT.

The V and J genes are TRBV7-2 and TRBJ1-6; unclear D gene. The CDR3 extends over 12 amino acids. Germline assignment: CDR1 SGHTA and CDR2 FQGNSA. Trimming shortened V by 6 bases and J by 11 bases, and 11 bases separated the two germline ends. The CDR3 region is CASSSSTAPLHF. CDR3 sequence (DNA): TGTGCCAGCAGTTCCTCAACGGCACCCCTCCACTTT. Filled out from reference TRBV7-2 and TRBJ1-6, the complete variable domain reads GAGVSQSPSNKVTEKGKDVELRCDPISGHTALYWYRQSLGQGLEFLIYFQGNSAPDKSGLPSDRFSAERTGGSVSTLTIQRTQQEDSAVYLCASSSSTAPLHFGNGTRLTVT.

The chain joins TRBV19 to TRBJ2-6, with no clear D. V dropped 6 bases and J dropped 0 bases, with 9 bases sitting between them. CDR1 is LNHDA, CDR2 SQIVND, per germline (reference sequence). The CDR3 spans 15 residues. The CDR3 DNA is TGTGCCAGTAGGCCCTCCGGCTCTGGGGCCAACGTCCTGACTTTC. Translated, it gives CASRPSGSGANVLTF.

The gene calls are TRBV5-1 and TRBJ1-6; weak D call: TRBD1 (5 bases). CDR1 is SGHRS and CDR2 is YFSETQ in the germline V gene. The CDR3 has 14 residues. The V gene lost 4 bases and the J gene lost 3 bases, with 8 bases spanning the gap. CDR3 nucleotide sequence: TGCGCCAGCAGCCAGGGCGTCTATAATTCACCCCTCCACTTT. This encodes CASSQGVYNSPLHF.